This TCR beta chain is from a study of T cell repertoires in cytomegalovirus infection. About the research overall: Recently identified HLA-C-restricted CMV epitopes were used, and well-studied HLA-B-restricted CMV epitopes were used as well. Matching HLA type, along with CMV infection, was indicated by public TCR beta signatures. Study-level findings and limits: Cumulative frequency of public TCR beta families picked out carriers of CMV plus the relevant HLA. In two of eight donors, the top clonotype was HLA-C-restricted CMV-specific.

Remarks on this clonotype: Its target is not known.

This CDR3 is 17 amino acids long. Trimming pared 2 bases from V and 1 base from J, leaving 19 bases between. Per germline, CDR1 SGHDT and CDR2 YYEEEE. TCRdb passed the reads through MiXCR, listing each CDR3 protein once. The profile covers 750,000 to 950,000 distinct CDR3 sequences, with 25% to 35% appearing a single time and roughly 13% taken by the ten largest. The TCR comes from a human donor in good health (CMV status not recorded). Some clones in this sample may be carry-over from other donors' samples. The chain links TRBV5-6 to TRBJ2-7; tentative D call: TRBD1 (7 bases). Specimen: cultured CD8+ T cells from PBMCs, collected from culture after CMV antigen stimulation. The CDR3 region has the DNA TGTGCCAGCAGCTTTGCCGCGGGACAGCATTCTTCCTACGAGCAGTACGTC. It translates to CASSFAAGQHSSYEQYV.